This T cell receptor beta chain was sequenced during a study of identifying expanded T cells in peripheral blood. The CDR3 sequence is 15 residues long. Trimming cost V 6 bases and J 1 base; bases outside gene matches: 9. Germline loops: CDR1 SGHAT, CDR2 FQDESV (reference sequence). TCRdb's copy holds only in-frame clones and misses some; the assay was immunoSEQ multiplex PCR. Of 81,000 or so clones in the sample, roughly 84% are singletons; the top ten hold 20%. Healthy donors had no documented immune events, such as infections, while sampled. The sequence derives from a person between 18 and 75 years old in good health. The sequenced sample consisted of blood. The rearrangement uses TRBV11-1 and TRBJ2-7; 7 nucleotides agree with TRBD2. The CDR3 DNA reads TGTGCCAGCAGTTCGTGGGTAGCGGGTTCCTACGAGCAGTACTTC. It translates to CASSSWVAGSYEQYF. The entire variable domain, with the rest obtained from reference TRBV11-1 and TRBJ2-7, is as follows: EAEVAQSPRYKITEKSQAVAFWCDPISGHATLYWYRQILGQGPELLVQFQDESVVDDSQLPKDRFSAERLKGVDSTLKIQPAELGDSAMYLCASSSWVAGSYEQYFGPGTRLTVT.